This passage covers 28 T cell receptor beta chains from one sample sequenced in a study of neurological immune-mediated disorders. MiXCR, run by TCRdb on the 5' RACE reads, gives a single entry per CDR3 protein. Seen here are 55,000 to 70,000 distinct CDR3 sequences, about 10% observed once, and the top ten hold about 6.3%. Time point specified: longitudinal time-point 1 (baseline). The sequenced sample was PBMCs. The receptor set was obtained from a male donor with HTLV-1-associated myelopathy (HAM/TSP).

This clonotype was seen ten or more times. J is TRBJ2-3 and V is TRBV20-1; 7 positions match TRBD1. CDR3 length equals 15 residues. V shed 6 bases, J shed 2 bases, and the junction held 11 bases outside the gene matches. Germline CDR1 is DFQATT and CDR2 is SNEGSKA (reference sequence). The CDR3 protein is CSALGQWTATDTQYF. CDR3 bases: TGCAGTGCCTTGGGACAGTGGACTGCCACAGATACGCAGTATTTT.

This clonotype showed up many times. The chain employs TRBV29-1 and TRBJ2-6, with 9 bases matching TRBD1. This CDR3 comprises 19 residues. Germline V gene lookup returns CDR1 SQVTM and CDR2 ANQGSEA. V lost 4 bases to trimming and J lost 0 bases; unmatched junction nucleotides: 13. The CDR3 loop is CSVGGGGQGLFSGANVLTF. In DNA form, the CDR3 reads TGCAGCGTTGGGGGGGGAGGACAGGGGCTCTTCTCTGGGGCCAACGTCCTGACTTTC.

This clonotype was recorded at least ten times. The rearrangement links TRBV7-8 to TRBJ1-1; D perhaps matches TRBD1 (6 bases). Germline loops: CDR1 SGHVS, CDR2 FQNEAQ. The CDR3 loop spans 18 amino acids. The V and J ends lost 2 bases and 0 bases respectively, with 19 bases between them. CDR3 region: CASSLFRGALSLNTEAFF. DNA for the CDR3: TGTGCCAGCAGCTTATTTCGGGGGGCCTTAAGCCTGAACACTGAAGCTTTCTTT. The complete variable domain, with remaining parts taken from reference TRBV7-8 and TRBJ1-1, reads GAGVSQSPRYKVAKRGQDVALRCDPISGHVSLFWYQQALGQGPEFLTYFQNEAQLDKSGLPSDRFFAERPEGSVSTLKIQRTQQEDSAVYLCASSLFRGALSLNTEAFFGQGTRLTVV.

The genes are TRBV6-5 and TRBJ1-1, with 7 bases aligning to TRBD1. Germline V gene sequence: CDR1 MNHEY, CDR2 SVGAGI. The CDR3 is 11 amino acids. V lost 10 bases and J lost 5; bases outside the gene matches: 4. The CDR3 spells CAIRQGTEAFF. The DNA of the CDR3 is TGTGCCATCCGACAGGGAACTGAAGCTTTCTTT.

This clonotype came up many times. This rearrangement joins TRBV7-2 to TRBJ1-5; D remains unclear. CDR3 length equals 14 residues. CDR1 is SGHTA and CDR2 is FQGNSA in the germline V gene. The germline V and J ends were trimmed by 5 bases and 2 bases, with 10 bases remaining between them. DNA for the CDR3: TGTGCCAGCAGCGGGCGGAGGGGCAATCAGCCCCAGCATTTT. Protein sequence: CASSGRRGNQPQHF.

There are many counts of this clonotype. The rearrangement joins TRBV4-3 to TRBJ2-5, with D unclear. There are 15 residues in the CDR3. V lost 1 base to trimming and J lost 1 base, with 10 bases between them. CDR1 is LGHNA and CDR2 is YSLEER in the germline V gene. The CDR3 spells CASSQVIGSQETQYF. The CDR3 bases are TGCGCCAGCAGCCAAGTGATCGGCAGCCAAGAGACCCAGTACTTC.

This clonotype was counted many times. The chain couples TRBV18 to TRBJ2-5; D uncertain. This CDR3 spans 14 amino acids. Germline loops: CDR1 KGHSH, CDR2 LQKENI. Between the trimmed V and J ends, which lost 1 base and 1 base, there was a span of 7 bases. The CDR3: CASSPLAVQETQYF. CDR3 nucleotides: TGTGCCAGCTCACCACTGGCAGTCCAAGAGACCCAGTACTTC.

This clonotype was detected ten times or more. J is TRBJ2-1 and V is TRBV9; TRBD2 might be the D (5 bases). The CDR3 has 17 amino acids. The V gene lost 3 bases and the J gene lost 0 bases, with 16 bases spanning the gap. Germline V gene sequence: CDR1 SGDLS, CDR2 YYNGEE. The CDR3 sequence: CASSAGRLTSSYNEQFF. In DNA, the CDR3 is TGTGCCAGCAGCGCCGGAAGACTAACCAGCTCCTACAATGAGCAGTTCTTC.

The sample holds many counts of this clonotype. J is TRBJ1-2 and V is TRBV10-3, with TRBD1 as a possible D gene (5 bases). This CDR3 has 15 amino acids. The ends were cut back, 0 bases at V and 4 bases at J, with 12 bases in the middle. CDR1 is ENHRY, CDR2 SYGVKD, per germline. The CDR3 reads CAISESGGAVYGYTF. CDR3 bases: TGTGCCATCAGTGAGTCGGGAGGGGCGGTCTATGGCTACACCTTC.

At least ten counts were recorded for this clonotype. CDR3 protein: CASGMRGLNTGELFF. The CDR3 DNA sequence: TGCGCCAGCGGTATGAGGGGGCTTAACACCGGGGAGCTGTTTTTT. This sequence joins TRBV5-1 and TRBJ2-2; 7 bases are shared with TRBD1. From germline, CDR1 is SGHRS and CDR2 YFSETQ. V lost 7 bases to trimming and J lost 2 bases; unmatched junction nucleotides: 8. The CDR3 covers 15 residues. The full variable domain, in which reference TRBV5-1 and TRBJ2-2 provide the parts outside the CDR3, is KAGVTQTPRYLIKTRGQQVTLSCSPISGHRSVSWYQQTPGQGLQFLFEYFSETQRNKGNFPGRFSGRQFSNSRSEMNVSTLELGDSALYLCASGMRGLNTGELFFGEGSRLTVL.

There are many counts of this clonotype. The chain combines TRBV20-1 with TRBJ1-5; D uncertain. V lost 0 bases and J 0 bases, leaving 9 bases between the germline ends. The CDR3 length is 15 residues. The germline V gene encodes CDR1 DFQATT and CDR2 SNEGSKA (reference sequence). The CDR3 loop is CSARDPANSNQPQHF. CDR3 nucleotides: TGCAGTGCTAGAGATCCGGCTAATAGCAATCAGCCCCAGCATTTT.

A few counts support this clonotype. The gene calls are TRBV5-1 and TRBJ2-3; D is possibly TRBD1 (6 bases). From germline, CDR1 is SGHRS and CDR2 YFSETQ. The CDR3 is made up of 15 amino acids. V shed 5 bases and J shed 3 bases, with 16 bases lying between them. CDR3 residues: CASSPGLQGTDTQYF. The CDR3 bases are TGCGCCAGCAGTCCCGGGCTACAGGGTACAGATACGCAGTATTTT.

This chain uses TRBV12-3 or TRBV12-4 with TRBJ2-7; TRBD1 matches 9 bases. The CDR3 loop spans 13 amino acids. Trimming cost V 4 bases and J 5 bases; bases outside gene matches: 3. This CDR3 is CASSSGTGHEQYF. As DNA, the CDR3 is TGTGCCAGCAGTTCCGGGACAGGGCACGAGCAGTACTTC.

This clonotype was recorded many times. The gene calls are TRBV5-1 and TRBJ2-7; 9 nucleotides agree with TRBD1. Trimming removed 4 bases from V and 1 base from J; junction bases left unmatched: 6. The CDR3 has 15 residues. CDR1 is SGHRS and CDR2 is YFSETQ in the germline V gene. The CDR3 nucleotides read TGCGCCAGCAGCCCCGGGGGGACAGGGTCCTACGAGCAGTACTTC. Its translation: CASSPGGTGSYEQYF.

This clonotype was seen repeatedly, ten times or more. Here the CDR3 DNA reads TGCGCCAGCAGCACGGGACTAGCGGGAGTCACAGATACGCAGTATTTT. Translating it yields CASSTGLAGVTDTQYF. The chain combines TRBV5-1 with TRBJ2-3, with 14 bases that match TRBD2. Germline CDR1 reads SGHRS; CDR2 reads YFSETQ. The trim removed 4 bases at V and 2 bases at J, leaving 3 bases unmatched. The CDR3 loop spans 16 amino acids.

This clonotype was counted at least ten times. The chain couples TRBV11-1 to TRBJ2-2; the D is unclear. V was pared by 6 bases and J by 0 bases, with 8 bases between. This CDR3 spans 14 amino acids. Per the germline V gene, CDR1 is SGHAT and CDR2 is FQDESV (reference sequence). CDR3 loop: CASRGRANTGELFF. CDR3 sequence (DNA): TGTGCCAGCAGGGGCCGCGCGAACACCGGGGAGCTGTTTTTT.

This clonotype was seen ten or more times. The CDR3 region is CSAPRPDRDWTDTQYF. The CDR3 DNA follows: TGCAGTGCACCCCGCCCCGACAGGGACTGGACAGATACGCAGTATTTT. The chain recombines TRBV20-1 with TRBJ2-3, with D perhaps matching TRBD1 (7 bases). Germline V gene lookup returns CDR1 DFQATT and CDR2 SNEGSKA (reference sequence). V shed 6 bases and J shed 3 bases, with 22 bases lying between them. The CDR3 is made up of 16 amino acids.

This clonotype was recorded many times. The chain joins TRBV6-1 to TRBJ1-1; D possibly corresponds to TRBD1 (6 bases). Germline loops: CDR1 MNHNS, CDR2 SASEGT. V was shortened by 2 bases and J by 5 bases, with 12 bases between the two germline ends. This CDR3 is built from 14 residues. The CDR3 loop is CASSESTGKTEAFF. In DNA form, the CDR3 reads TGTGCCAGCAGTGAAAGCACAGGGAAGACTGAAGCTTTCTTT.

This clonotype was observed once. The junction departs from the called germline gene at one end, perhaps through a read error. J is TRBJ2-2 and V is TRBV9, with D tentatively TRBD2 (5 bases). The CDR3 has 16 amino acids. Germline assignment: CDR1 SGDLS and CDR2 YYNGEE. This chain's CDR3 is CASRVEVNKPTGEPFF. CDR3 nucleotide sequence: TGTGCCAGCAGAGTAGAGGTTAATAAACCCACCGGGGAGCCGTTTTTT.

Ten or more counts support this clonotype. The genes are TRBV12-3 or TRBV12-4 and TRBJ2-2; 8 bases map to TRBD2. The ends lost 6 bases at V and 4 bases at J; junction bases unmatched: 7. The CDR3 is made up of 15 amino acids. Here the CDR3 reads CASSRRGVVTGELFF. CDR3 in DNA: TGTGCCAGCAGCAGGCGGGGGGTCGTCACCGGGGAGCTGTTTTTT.

In this sample, this clonotype turned up many times. The genes are TRBV7-9 and TRBJ2-1, with 9 bases aligning to TRBD2. Looked up from germline, CDR1 is SEHNR and CDR2 is FQNEAQ (reference sequence). The CDR3 extends over 16 amino acids. J was trimmed by 2 bases and V by 2 bases; bases with no gene match: 4. CDR3 coding DNA: TGTGCCAGCAGCTTAAGCCTAGCGGGGACCTACAATGAGCAGTTCTTC. Translating gives CASSLSLAGTYNEQFF.

V gene TRBV5-1 combines with J gene TRBJ1-5; D is unclear. Germline V gene sequence: CDR1 SGHRS, CDR2 YFSETQ. The CDR3 has 14 residues. The germline V and J ends were trimmed by 0 bases and 4 bases, with 8 bases remaining between them. CDR3 DNA: TGCGCCAGCAGCTTGGACAGTATGAATCAGCCCCAGCATTTT. It yields the protein CASSLDSMNQPQHF.

There are many counts of this clonotype. The CDR3 sequence is CASSPGQGRSDTQYF. CDR3 nucleotides: TGTGCCAGCAGCCCAGGACAGGGGAGGTCAGATACGCAGTATTTT. The chain couples TRBV11-3 to TRBJ2-3; 9 positions agree with TRBD1. Germline lookup yields CDR1 SGHNT and CDR2 YENEEA. V shed 5 bases, J shed 4 bases, and the junction held 7 bases outside the gene matches. This CDR3 is 15 amino acids long.

This clonotype qualifies as medium-sized. CDR3 sequence: CASSSQTGSPGELFF. In nucleotides, the CDR3 is TGTGCCAGCAGCTCCCAGACAGGGAGCCCCGGGGAGCTGTTTTTT. This chain connects TRBV9 to TRBJ2-2, with 7 bases lining up with TRBD1. Germline lookup yields CDR1 SGDLS and CDR2 YYNGEE. CDR3 length: 15 residues. After removal of 4 bases from V and 6 bases from J, the junction contained 9 bases not matched to a gene.

By share, this clonotype counts as medium-sized (0.01 to 0.1%). The chain is built from TRBV5-1 and TRBJ2-2; TRBD1 agrees at 7 bases. The CDR3 consists of 16 residues. The J segment lost 3 bases and the V segment lost 1 base, leaving 6 bases of the junction unmatched. CDR1 and CDR2 from the germline V gene are SGHRS and YFSETQ. CDR3: CASSLYDRADTGELFF. In DNA, the CDR3 is TGCGCCAGCAGCTTGTATGACAGGGCGGACACCGGGGAGCTGTTTTTT.

About this clonotype itself: Compared with germline, one end of the junction differs, possibly owing to a read error. The chain uses TRBV20-1 and TRBJ2-1; the match to TRBD2 covers 7 bases. The germline V gene encodes CDR1 DFQATT and CDR2 SNEGSKA (reference sequence). The CDR3 has 12 residues. Here the CDR3 DNA reads TGCGGTGCTAAGAGGGTCGAGCGGGATCAGTTCTTC. This gives the protein CGAKRVERDQFF.

The chain joins TRBV2 to TRBJ1-5; D is perhaps TRBD1 (6 bases). Trimming left V 5 bases short and J 3 bases short, with 8 bases between. The CDR3 covers 13 residues. From germline, CDR1 is SNHLY and CDR2 FYNNEI. DNA for the CDR3: TGTGCCAGCAGTCGGGACAACAATCAGCCCCAGCATTTT. Translation gives CASSRDNNQPQHF.

This clonotype was observed at least ten times. The V and J genes are TRBV27 and TRBJ1-5; the match to TRBD1 covers 7 bases. V trimming: 7 bases; J trimming: 2 bases; junction bases outside the gene matches: 14. Per the germline V gene, CDR1 is MNHEY and CDR2 is SMNVEV (reference sequence). This CDR3 region has 17 residues. CDR3 protein: CASTWGGQLRCNQPQHF. CDR3 sequence (DNA): TGTGCCAGCACATGGGGGGGACAGCTTCGTTGCAATCAGCCCCAGCATTTT.